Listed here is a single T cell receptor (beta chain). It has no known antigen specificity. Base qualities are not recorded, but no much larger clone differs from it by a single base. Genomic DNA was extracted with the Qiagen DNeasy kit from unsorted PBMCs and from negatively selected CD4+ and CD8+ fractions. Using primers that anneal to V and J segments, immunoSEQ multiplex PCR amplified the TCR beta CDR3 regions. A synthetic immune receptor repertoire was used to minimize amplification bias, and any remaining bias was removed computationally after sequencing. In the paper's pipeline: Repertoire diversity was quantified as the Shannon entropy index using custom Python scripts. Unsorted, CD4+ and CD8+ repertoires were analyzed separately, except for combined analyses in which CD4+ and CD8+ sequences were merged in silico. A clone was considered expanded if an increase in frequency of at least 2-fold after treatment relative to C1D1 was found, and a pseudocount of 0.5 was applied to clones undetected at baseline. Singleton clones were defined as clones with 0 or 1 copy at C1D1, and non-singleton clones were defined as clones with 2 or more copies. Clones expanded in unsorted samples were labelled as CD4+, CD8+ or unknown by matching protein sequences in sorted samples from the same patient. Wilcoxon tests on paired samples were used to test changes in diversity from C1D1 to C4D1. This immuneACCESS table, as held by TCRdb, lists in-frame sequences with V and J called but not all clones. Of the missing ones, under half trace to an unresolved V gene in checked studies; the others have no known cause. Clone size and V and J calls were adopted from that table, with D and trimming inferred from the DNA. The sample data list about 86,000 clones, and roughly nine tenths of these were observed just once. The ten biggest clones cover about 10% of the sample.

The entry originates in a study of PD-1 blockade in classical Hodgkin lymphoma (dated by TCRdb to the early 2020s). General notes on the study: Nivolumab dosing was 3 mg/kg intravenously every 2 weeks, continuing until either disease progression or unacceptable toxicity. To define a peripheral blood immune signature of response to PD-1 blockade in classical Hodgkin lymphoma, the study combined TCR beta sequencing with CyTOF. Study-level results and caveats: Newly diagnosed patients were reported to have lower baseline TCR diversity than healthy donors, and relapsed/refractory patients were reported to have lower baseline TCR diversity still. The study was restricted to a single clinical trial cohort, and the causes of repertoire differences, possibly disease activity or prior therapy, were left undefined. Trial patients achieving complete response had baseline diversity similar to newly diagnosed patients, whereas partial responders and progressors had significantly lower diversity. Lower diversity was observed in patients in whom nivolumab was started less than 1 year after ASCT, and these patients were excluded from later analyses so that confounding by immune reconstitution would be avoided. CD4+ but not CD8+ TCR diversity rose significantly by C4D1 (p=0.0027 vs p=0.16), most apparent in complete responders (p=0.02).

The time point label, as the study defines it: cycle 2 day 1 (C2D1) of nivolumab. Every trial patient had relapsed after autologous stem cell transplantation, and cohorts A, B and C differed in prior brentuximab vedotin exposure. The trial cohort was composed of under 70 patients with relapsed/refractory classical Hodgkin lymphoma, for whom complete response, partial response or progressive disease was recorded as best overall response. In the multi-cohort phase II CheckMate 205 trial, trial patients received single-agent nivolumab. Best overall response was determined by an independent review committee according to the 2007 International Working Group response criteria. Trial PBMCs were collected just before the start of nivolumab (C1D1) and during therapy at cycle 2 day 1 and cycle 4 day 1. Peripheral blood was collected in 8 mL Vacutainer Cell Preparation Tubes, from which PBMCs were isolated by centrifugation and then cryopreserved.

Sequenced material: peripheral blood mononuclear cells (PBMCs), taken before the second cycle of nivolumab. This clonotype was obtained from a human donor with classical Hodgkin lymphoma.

The sequenced DNA is TGTGCCAGCAGTTACCTGCAGGGGGCTTTTAATGAGCAGTTCTTC. Its protein is CASSYLQGAFNEQFF. The rearrangement combines TRBV6-5 with TRBJ2-1, and 8 junctional nucleotides match TRBD1. Taken from the germline V gene, the CDR1 and CDR2 loops are MNHEY and SVGAGI. From its cysteine to its phenylalanine, the CDR3 spans 15 amino acids. Here the CDR3 DNA is all that survives: 45 bases in frame from base 1. V is pruned by 2 bases and J by 7 bases, leaving 7 bases of the junction without a gene match.